Listed below are T cell receptor beta chains from one sample, sequenced in a study of T cells after posttransplantation cyclophosphamide. Libraries were prepared by immunoSEQ multiplex PCR; TCRdb keeps only in-frame clonotypes and omits some of them. The table lists 20,000 or so clones, roughly 70% of them singletons, with less than 35% in the top ten. This material consisted of PBMCs, taken after an allogeneic stem cell transplant with post-transplant cyclophosphamide. These receptor sequences come from a male patient in his thirties who received an allogeneic stem cell transplant from a related donor, was CMV-positive, and had acute GVHD only. Some T cells may be graft donor cells. Each CDR3 is given with its conserved first and last residue. Each record gives: D gene, clone size, J gene, V gene, CDR3 protein, CDR3 DNA. D genes are given only for firm matches. A clone size is listed for some rows: how often the clone was seen (once, few, many), or a class if it is expanded.

>TRBD1|.|TRBJ1-6|TRBV19
CASSTRWTGSNSPLHF
TGTGCCAGTAGTACCCGATGGACAGGGAGTAATTCACCCCTCCACTTT
>.|.|TRBJ1-1|TRBV19
CASSIDGDTLNTEAFF
TGTGCCAGTAGTATAGATGGGGACACTCTGAACACTGAAGCTTTCTTT
>TRBD2|.|TRBJ2-7|TRBV4-2
CASSQSGGAAYEQYF
TGTGCCAGCAGCCAAAGCGGGGGGGCGGCTTACGAGCAGTACTTC
>TRBD1|.|TRBJ1-4|TRBV5-6
CASSLSGQPVREKLFF
TGTGCCAGCAGCCTGTCGGGACAGCCCGTGAGGGAAAAACTGTTTTTT
>TRBD1|.|TRBJ1-3|TRBV5-6
CASSLVLHRGTRNTIYF
TGTGCCAGCAGCTTGGTTCTTCACAGGGGTACCCGAAACACCATATATTTT
>.|few|TRBJ1-6|TRBV19
CASSSRGGSYNSPLHF
TGTGCCAGTAGTAGCAGGGGAGGGTCCTATAATTCACCCCTCCACTTT
>.|.|TRBJ1-5|TRBV6-1
CGSSSRNSNQPQHF
TGTGGTAGCTCCTCACGTAATAGCAATCAGCCCCAGCATTTT
>TRBD1|.|TRBJ2-7|TRBV19
CASTQGQGGFYEQYF
TGTGCCAGTACCCAGGGACAGGGTGGGTTCTACGAGCAGTACTTC
>.|.|TRBJ2-5|TRBV29-1
CSVEAEETQYF
TGCAGCGTTGAGGCAGAAGAGACCCAGTACTTC
>TRBD1|few|TRBJ1-6|TRBV6-1
CASSRQGLNNSPLHF
TGTGCCAGCAGTAGACAGGGTCTCAATAATTCACCCCTCCACTTT
>.|.|TRBJ2-1|TRBV2
CASNGRATYNEQFF
TGTGCCAGCAACGGCAGGGCCACCTACAATGAGCAGTTCTTC
>TRBD2|few|TRBJ2-1|TRBV7-6
CASSAGRGVRNEQFF
TGTGCCAGCAGCGCCGGGAGGGGGGTCAGGAATGAGCAGTTCTTC
>.|.|TRBJ2-3|TRBV11-2
CASSLGPGGFRDTQYF
TGTGCCAGCAGCTTAGGGCCTGGAGGATTCCGAGATACGCAGTATTTT
>.|.|TRBJ2-7|TRBV5-4
CASSLEGTRRGEQYF
TGTGCCAGCAGCTTGGAAGGGACACGTAGGGGCGAGCAGTACTTC
>TRBD2|.|TRBJ2-2|TRBV10-3
CAISEASGGTGELFF
TGTGCCATCAGTGAGGCTAGCGGGGGGACCGGGGAGCTGTTTTTT
>TRBD2|.|TRBJ2-1|TRBV5-6
CASSLEWNGGNNEQFF
TGTGCCAGCAGCTTGGAGTGGAACGGGGGGAACAATGAGCAGTTCTTC
>TRBD1|many|TRBJ2-7|TRBV5-4
CASSFGQGAPEQYF
TGTGCCAGCAGCTTCGGACAGGGGGCGCCCGAGCAGTACTTC
>.|.|TRBJ2-5|TRBV30
CAWKVPQYQETQYF
TGTGCCTGGAAGGTCCCACAGTACCAAGAGACCCAGTACTTC
>.|.|TRBJ1-5|TRBV7-8
CASSPMDSGNQPQHF
TGTGCCAGCAGCCCGATGGACAGCGGAAATCAGCCCCAGCATTTT
>TRBD1|.|TRBJ1-2|TRBV7-2
CASSPGQGVRYGYTF
TGTGCCAGCAGCCCCGGACAGGGCGTGCGCTATGGCTACACCTTC
>.|.|TRBJ1-2|TRBV11-2
CASSRQANYGYTF
TGTGCCAGCAGCCGACAGGCTAACTATGGCTACACCTTC
>.|.|TRBJ2-1|TRBV5-1
CASSLGGGEYNEQFF
TGCGCCAGCAGCTTGGGGGGGGGCGAATACAATGAGCAGTTCTTC
>.|.|TRBJ1-2|TRBV5-1
CASSLRTDYGYTF
TGCGCCAGCAGCTTGCGGACAGATTATGGCTACACCTTC
>TRBD2|.|TRBJ2-2|TRBV5-4
CASSLRGGTGELFF
TGTGCCAGCAGCTTGCGGGGGGGGACCGGGGAGCTGTTTTTT